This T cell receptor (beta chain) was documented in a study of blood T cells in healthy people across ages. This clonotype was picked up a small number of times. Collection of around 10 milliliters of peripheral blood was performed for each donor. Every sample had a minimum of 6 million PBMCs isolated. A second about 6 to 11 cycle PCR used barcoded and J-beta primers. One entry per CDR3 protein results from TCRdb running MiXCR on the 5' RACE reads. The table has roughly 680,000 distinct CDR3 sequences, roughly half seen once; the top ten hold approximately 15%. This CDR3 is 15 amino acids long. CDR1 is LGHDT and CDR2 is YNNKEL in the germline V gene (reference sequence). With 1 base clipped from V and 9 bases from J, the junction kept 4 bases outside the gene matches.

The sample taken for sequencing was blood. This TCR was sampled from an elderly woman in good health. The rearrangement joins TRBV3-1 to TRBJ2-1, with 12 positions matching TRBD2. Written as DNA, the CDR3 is TGTGCCAGCAGCCAAGCACTAGCGGGAGGAATTGAGCAGTTCTTC. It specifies CASSQALAGGIEQFF.